This T cell receptor beta chain derives from a study of post-analysis software for immune sequencing data. Broader study findings: Higher frequency in patients than in controls was seen for a handful of TRBV segments, with TRBV5-6, TRBV5-1 and TRBV20-1 among them.

As for this clonotype: Its specificity is unknown.

Germline CDR1 SGHTA, CDR2 FQGTGA. V lost 2 bases and J lost 1, with 24 bases in between. This CDR3 contains 20 residues. TCR beta libraries were prepared from cDNA with unique molecular identifiers. Once roughly 0.85 to 11 million T cells were used, about 490,000 cDNA molecules resulted. MiXCR, applied by TCRdb to the PCR reads, yields one record per CDR3 protein. The sample records 750,000 to 950,000 distinct CDR3 sequences, approximately 53% being singletons. The sequenced sample consisted of blood. V usage is TRBV7-3 and J usage is TRBJ2-1, with unresolved D. The TCR was taken from a girl aged 10 to 17 with multiple sclerosis. The CDR3 nucleotides are TGTGCCAGCAGCTTATTCTCCCCAAGGAGTGGGTTGGGGTCCTACAATGAGCAGTTCTTC. It yields the protein CASSLFSPRSGLGSYNEQFF.